A single T cell receptor beta chain is shown here with its context. The data originate from a study of blood T cell repertoires in COVID-19. Study as a whole: The study drew acute and convalescent COVID-19 samples from the United States, Italy and Spain. Nucleic acid was either cDNA or gDNA, and it came from T cells, B-cell-depleted T cells, or PBMCs.

Libraries were prepared by immunoSEQ multiplex PCR; TCRdb keeps only in-frame clonotypes and omits some of them. This repertoire shows 300,000 to 500,000 clones, 88% found once; its top ten account for approximately 2.1%. Membership in each cohort depended on participant-reported clinical history. The material sequenced was PBMCs or T cells enriched from blood (not recorded which). The receptor was isolated from a woman aged 40-49 years with acute COVID-19.

The CDR3 sequence: CASGLAVNTEAFF. For the CDR3, the DNA is TGTGCTAGTGGTTTGGCCGTAAACACTGAAGCTTTCTTT. V and J are TRBV12-5 and TRBJ1-1; D remains unclear. The CDR3 runs 13 residues. Between the trimmed V and J ends, which lost 1 base and 2 bases, there was a span of 5 bases. CDR1 is LGHNT and CDR2 is FRNRAP in the germline V gene. Full variable domain (rest looked up from reference TRBV12-5 and TRBJ1-1): DARVTQTPRHKVTEMGQEVTMRCQPILGHNTVFWYRQTMMQGLELLAYFRNRAPLDDSGMPKDRFSAEMPDATLATLKIQPSEPRDSAVYFCASGLAVNTEAFFGQGTRLTVV.